These T cell receptor beta chains were read from a single sample in a study of human T cells and chemical hapten exposure. From the RACE reads, TCRdb called clonotypes with MiXCR, one entry per CDR3 protein. The sample contains under 95,000 distinct CDR3 sequences, just under 9% of which appear only once. The sequenced sample consisted of whole blood. The receptor source for this set is a female donor in good health. Some clones in this sample may be carry-over from other donors' samples. Each CDR3 is given with its conserved first and last residue. A D gene is named only where the DNA matches it firmly. Clone size is not always given. Where it is, it says once, few, many or a class for expanded clones.

TRBV7-6,TRBJ2-1,TRBD2,few,CASSKGTSGIEQFF,TGTGCCAGCAGCAAAGGGACTAGCGGGATTGAGCAGTTCTTC
TRBV29-1,TRBJ1-2,NA,few,CSVEAYHRTSYGYTF,TGCAGCGTTGAGGCGTATCACCGGACAAGCTATGGCTACACCTTC
TRBV9,TRBJ2-7,NA,many,CASSVESHLAGEQYF,TGTGCCAGCAGCGTAGAGAGCCACCTAGCAGGCGAGCAGTACTTC
TRBV7-8,TRBJ2-1,NA,few,CASSRAASSYNEQFF,TGTGCCAGCAGCAGAGCGGCCAGCTCCTACAATGAGCAGTTCTTC
TRBV27,TRBJ2-3,NA,NA,CASSLWDKTFSPDTQYF,TGTGCCAGCAGTTTATGGGACAAGACTTTTAGTCCAGATACGCAGTATTTT
TRBV20-1,TRBJ2-3,NA,many,CSARAGATDTQYF,TGCAGTGCTAGAGCGGGAGCGACAGATACGCAGTATTTT
TRBV28,TRBJ2-7,NA,few,CATGTGTYEQYF,TGTGCCACAGGGACGGGAACCTACGAGCAGTACTTC
TRBV28,TRBJ2-3,NA,NA,CASSPQVVESTDTQYF,TGTGCCAGCAGCCCCCAGGTCGTAGAGAGCACAGATACGCAGTATTTT
TRBV7-2,TRBJ1-1,NA,few,CASSLEGGTSGRTTEAFF,TGTGCCAGCAGCTTAGAGGGGGGGACCTCCGGGAGGACCACTGAAGCTTTCTTT
TRBV19,TRBJ2-2,NA,few,CASRQNMNTGELFF,TGTGCCAGTAGACAGAACATGAACACCGGGGAGCTGTTTTTT
TRBV5-4,TRBJ2-1,TRBD2,many,CASSLISGRANEQFF,TGTGCCAGCAGCTTAATCAGCGGGAGGGCCAATGAGCAGTTCTTC
TRBV18,TRBJ1-4,NA,few,CASSPPGSPNEKLFF,TGTGCCAGCTCACCACCTGGCAGCCCTAATGAAAAACTGTTTTTT
TRBV7-9,TRBJ1-2,TRBD1,NA,CASSPGQGHGYTF,TGTGCCAGCAGCCCCGGACAGGGGCATGGCTACACCTTC
TRBV29-1,TRBJ1-1,NA,many,CSVENRRGGTEAFF,TGCAGCGTTGAAAACCGCAGGGGAGGCACTGAAGCTTTCTTT
TRBV4-2,TRBJ2-3,TRBD2,many,CASSQDPSGTDTQYF,TGTGCCAGCAGCCAAGATCCTAGCGGAACAGATACGCAGTATTTT
TRBV7-9,TRBJ2-1,TRBD2,few,CASSPVAGAYNEQFF,TGTGCCAGCAGCCCTGTAGCGGGAGCCTACAATGAGCAGTTCTTC
TRBV9,TRBJ2-3,TRBD1,many,CASSDPGQGARRELKDTQYF,TGTGCCAGCAGCGATCCGGGACAGGGGGCGCGGAGGGAGTTAAAAGATACGCAGTATTTT
TRBV20-1,TRBJ2-3,TRBD2,NA,CSARGGSLSDTQYF,TGCAGTGCTAGAGGCGGGAGTCTTTCAGATACGCAGTATTTT
TRBV4-1,TRBJ1-5,NA,few,CASSRLLIEPQHF,TGCGCCAGCAGCCGCCTACTGATCGAGCCCCAGCATTTT
TRBV6-2/TRBV6-3,TRBJ2-2,NA,NA,CASSSYAGGGRELFF,TGTGCCAGCAGTTCATATGCAGGGGGAGGCCGGGAGCTGTTTTTT
TRBV5-1,TRBJ2-1,NA,many,CASSPALMYNEQFF,TGCGCCAGCAGCCCCGCCCTGATGTACAATGAGCAGTTCTTC
TRBV6-2/TRBV6-3,TRBJ1-5,TRBD1,many,CASTKDRGSNQPQHF,TGTGCCAGCACTAAAGACAGGGGAAGCAATCAGCCCCAGCATTTT
TRBV28,TRBJ1-6,NA,NA,CASSSPGQLYNSPLHF,TGTGCCAGCAGCTCCCCGGGTCAACTCTATAATTCACCCCTCCACTTT
TRBV7-2,TRBJ1-1,NA,few,CASRPTRASNTEAFF,TGTGCCAGCAGACCTACGCGGGCCTCGAACACTGAAGCTTTCTTT
TRBV7-9,TRBJ2-3,NA,NA,CASSLGFHSDTQYF,TGTGCCAGCAGCTTAGGGTTTCACTCAGATACGCAGTATTTT
TRBV6-6,TRBJ1-4,NA,many,CASSHQGWGEKLFF,TGTGCCAGCAGCCATCAGGGTTGGGGTGAAAAACTGTTTTTT
TRBV5-8,TRBJ2-3,TRBD2,few,CASRRPGLAGLDTQYF,TGTGCCAGCCGTCGTCCGGGACTAGCGGGATTAGATACGCAGTATTTT
TRBV4-2,TRBJ1-6,NA,many,CASSQVISSPLHF,TGTGCCAGCAGCCAAGTTATCTCGTCACCCCTCCACTTT
TRBV4-3,TRBJ1-5,NA,NA,CASSQEGSWGIGQPQHF,TGTGCCAGCAGCCAAGAGGGGTCGTGGGGGATCGGTCAGCCCCAGCATTTT
TRBV27,TRBJ2-1,TRBD2,NA,CASSLFPGYGRASYNEQFF,TGTGCCAGCAGTTTATTTCCAGGGTACGGGAGGGCCTCCTACAATGAGCAGTTCTTC
TRBV9,TRBJ1-3,NA,many,CASSMNKGVSGNTIYF,TGTGCCAGCAGCATGAATAAGGGGGTCTCTGGAAACACCATATATTTT
TRBV2,TRBJ2-1,NA,NA,CASREPLGNEQFF,TGTGCCAGCAGGGAACCTCTAGGAAATGAGCAGTTCTTC
TRBV12-3/TRBV12-4,TRBJ1-2,NA,few,CASTPGVESGYTF,TGTGCCAGCACCCCAGGGGTTGAATCTGGCTACACCTTC
TRBV23-1,TRBJ2-1,TRBD1,NA,CASRLKTGGKVNEQFF,TGCGCCAGCAGACTGAAGACAGGGGGCAAGGTTAATGAGCAGTTCTTC
TRBV14,TRBJ1-4,NA,NA,CASSPSKATGLRSEKLFF,TGTGCCAGCAGCCCAAGTAAGGCGACAGGTCTAAGGTCGGAAAAACTGTTTTTT
TRBV20-1,TRBJ2-5,TRBD2,many,CSARWAALAGGWETQYF,TGCAGTGCTAGATGGGCCGCGCTAGCGGGAGGTTGGGAGACCCAGTACTTC
TRBV7-9,TRBJ1-1,TRBD1,NA,CASSLATGMYYTEAFF,TGTGCCAGCAGCTTAGCGACAGGGATGTACTACACTGAAGCTTTCTTT
TRBV6-2/TRBV6-3,TRBJ2-2,TRBD1,NA,CASSSTGGVIAGELFF,TGTGCCAGCAGCTCCACAGGGGGCGTTATCGCCGGGGAGCTGTTTTTT
TRBV28,TRBJ1-1,TRBD1,NA,CASSLTGQGSTEAFF,TGTGCCAGCAGTCTAACGGGACAGGGGTCCACTGAAGCTTTCTTT
TRBV6-2/TRBV6-3,TRBJ1-1,NA,many,CASSLRTVNLNTEAFF,TGTGCCAGCAGCCTACGGACAGTAAACTTGAACACTGAAGCTTTCTTT
TRBV29-1,TRBJ1-5,NA,few,CSVERGAGQPQHF,TGCAGCGTTGAGAGGGGGGCCGGACAGCCCCAGCATTTT
TRBV5-1,TRBJ1-2,NA,many,CASSLTVTNYGYTF,TGCGCCAGCAGCTTGACGGTAACCAACTATGGCTACACCTTC
TRBV12-3/TRBV12-4,TRBJ1-2,NA,many,CASSLSGARPGEGYTF,TGTGCCAGCAGTTTATCTGGGGCCAGGCCCGGGGAGGGCTACACCTTC
TRBV2,TRBJ2-7,TRBD1,many,CASRGYGTEHSYEQYF,TGTGCCAGCAGGGGGTATGGGACAGAGCACTCCTACGAGCAGTACTTC
TRBV7-9,TRBJ2-7,TRBD1,NA,CASRSGQGDNNYEQYF,TGTGCCAGCAGATCGGGACAGGGCGACAATAACTACGAGCAGTACTTC
TRBV10-3,TRBJ2-7,NA,few,CAIGSGHTTYEQYF,TGTGCCATCGGGAGCGGGCACACCACCTACGAGCAGTACTTC
TRBV28,TRBJ2-3,TRBD2,many,CASFRAGGQSRQYF,TGTGCCAGCTTTAGAGCGGGAGGCCAGTCCCGGCAGTATTTT
TRBV19,TRBJ2-2,NA,few,CASRYSVGGPGELFF,TGTGCCAGTAGGTACAGTGTGGGAGGACCCGGGGAGCTGTTTTTT
TRBV19,TRBJ1-5,TRBD1,NA,CASSGDRGLIQPQHF,TGTGCCAGTAGTGGGGACAGGGGGCTTATTCAGCCCCAGCATTTT
TRBV28,TRBJ2-6,TRBD1,many,CASSLTGGSGANVLTF,TGTGCCAGCAGTTTAACAGGGGGCTCTGGGGCCAACGTCCTGACTTTC
TRBV4-1,TRBJ2-1,TRBD2,many,CASSQALAGEYEQFF,TGCGCCAGCAGCCAAGCACTAGCGGGAGAATACGAGCAGTTCTTC
TRBV12-3/TRBV12-4,TRBJ2-5,TRBD2,many,CASNTSGRETQYF,TGTGCCAGCAATACTAGCGGGAGGGAGACCCAGTACTTC
TRBV3-1,TRBJ2-3,TRBD2,many,CASSDLAGGTDTQYF,TGTGCCAGCAGCGATCTAGCGGGAGGCACAGATACGCAGTATTTT
TRBV20-1,TRBJ1-5,NA,NA,CSARKAGHNSNQPQHF,TGCAGTGCTAGAAAGGCGGGACACAATAGCAATCAGCCCCAGCATTTT
TRBV29-1,TRBJ2-1,TRBD2,NA,CSVWKRQLAGVTDEQFF,TGCAGCGTTTGGAAAAGACAACTAGCGGGAGTTACGGATGAGCAGTTCTTC
TRBV28,TRBJ2-7,NA,few,CASSRRDTEQYF,TGTGCCAGCAGCCGCCGGGACACCGAGCAGTACTTC
TRBV29-1,TRBJ1-1,NA,few,CSVWGGTEAFF,TGCAGCGTTTGGGGTGGAACTGAAGCTTTCTTT
TRBV28,TRBJ2-3,TRBD1,many,CASRSGGRTDTQYF,TGTGCCAGCCGCTCAGGGGGTCGGACAGATACGCAGTATTTT
TRBV28,TRBJ2-7,NA,few,CASNNGGPYEQYF,TGTGCCAGCAATAACGGGGGACCCTACGAGCAGTACTTC